This TCR beta chain appears in the sequencing data of a study of blood T cells in healthy people across ages. General study findings and limits: Across the age range, TCR beta diversity per million T cells fell in a roughly linear way. Higher naive T cell percentage went strongly together with higher TCR beta diversity. Diversity estimated from one million T cells was considered an underestimate.

The CDR3 consists of 16 residues. Trimming took 6 bases from V and 1 from J, leaving 19 bases between them. CDR1 is MNHEY and CDR2 is SVGEGT in the germline V gene. In regard to this clonotype: Antigen unknown.

A sample-barcoded 5' primer and a J-beta primer mix were used in a second PCR of about 7 to 12 cycles. One entry per CDR3 protein results from TCRdb running MiXCR on the 5' RACE reads. The sample carries roughly 860,000 distinct CDR3 sequences, about 59% recorded once. Sample: blood. This sequence joins TRBV6-2 or TRBV6-3 and TRBJ2-7; D ambiguous. This clonotype was sampled from a young man in good health. In DNA, the CDR3 is TGTGCCAGCAGACTGCAGACTGGCGGAAGATCCTACGAGCAGTACTTC. Its translation: CASRLQTGGRSYEQYF.